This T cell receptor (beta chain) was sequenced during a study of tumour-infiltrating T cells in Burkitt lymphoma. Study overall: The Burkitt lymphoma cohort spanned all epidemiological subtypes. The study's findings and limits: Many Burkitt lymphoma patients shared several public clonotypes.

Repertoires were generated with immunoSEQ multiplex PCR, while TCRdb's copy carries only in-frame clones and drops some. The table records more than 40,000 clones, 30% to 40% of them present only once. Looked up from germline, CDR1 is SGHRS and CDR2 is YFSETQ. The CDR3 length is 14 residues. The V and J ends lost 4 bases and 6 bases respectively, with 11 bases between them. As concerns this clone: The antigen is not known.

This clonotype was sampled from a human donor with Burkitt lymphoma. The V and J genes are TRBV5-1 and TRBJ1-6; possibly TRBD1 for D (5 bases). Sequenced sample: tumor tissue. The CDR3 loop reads CASSVGGPNSPLHF. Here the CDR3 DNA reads TGCGCCAGCAGCGTCGGGGGTCCTAATTCACCCCTCCACTTT.